Below, 12 T cell receptor beta chains from the same sample are listed, as sequenced in a study of T cells in women clearing cervical HPV infection. Generated by immunoSEQ multiplex PCR, the TCRdb table keeps only in-frame clones and is missing some. This sample's table reports approximately 31,000 clones. What was sequenced was blood buffy coat. The origin of the receptors is a woman aged 18 to 75 with a cervical HPV16 infection that either progressed to CIN3+ or cleared (not recorded which).

A note on this clone: The CDR3 end is not reached by the read, which stops 3 residues before it; the germline J gene fills it in. The V call is TRBV6-1, the J call TRBJ2-7; no definite D call. V lost 2 bases and J lost 6, with 8 bases in between. The CDR3 extends over 12 amino acids. The germline V gene encodes CDR1 MNHNS and CDR2 SASEGT. The DNA read from the CDR3 is TGTGCCAGCAGTGAATTAAGCTTCGAG. Translation gives CASSELSFE. The whole CDR3 protein reads CASSELSFEQYF.

Details on this clone: Read coverage stops 3 residues before the CDR3 terminus; the germline J gene supplies the remainder. The genes are TRBV5-1 and TRBJ2-5, with TRBD2 matching over 7 bases. The CDR3 has 15 residues. The V gene's germline CDR1 is SGHRS and CDR2 YFSETQ. J lost 5 bases, V lost 4 bases, and 11 bases had no gene match. The CDR3 loop is CASSPDGGGGETQYF. Partial CDR3 DNA: TGCGCCAGCAGCCCTGATGGCGGGGGTGGGGAGACC. The variable domain in full, completed from reference TRBV5-1 and TRBJ2-5, reads KAGVTQTPRYLIKTRGQQVTLSCSPISGHRSVSWYQQTPGQGLQFLFEYFSETQRNKGNFPGRFSGRQFSNSRSEMNVSTLELGDSALYLCASSPDGGGGETQYFGPGTRLLVL.

Notes on this clone: The CDR3 extends 3 residues past the end of the read, so its final part is completed from the germline J gene. The rearrangement joins TRBV20-1 to TRBJ2-5; 11 bases line up with TRBD2. The CDR3 contains 17 residues. Germline V gene lookup returns CDR1 DFQATT and CDR2 SNEGSKA (reference sequence). The ends lost 3 bases at V and 5 bases at J; junction bases unmatched: 14. The part of the CDR3 DNA that was read is TGCAGTGCTAGGGGAATCACTAGCGGGGGCCGGGGGGAGACC. Encoded protein: CSARGITSGGRGET. The CDR3 as a whole reads CSARGITSGGRGETQYF.

Comments on this clone: With the read ending 3 residues before the CDR3 end, the germline J gene is used to fill in that end. The chain has TRBV20-1 and TRBJ2-1; 15 bases match TRBD2. Germline V CDR1 and CDR2: DFQATT, SNEGSKA (reference sequence). CDR3 size: 18 residues. Trimming at V came to 3 bases and at J to 3 bases, leaving 9 bases not matched to a gene. Incomplete CDR3 DNA: TGCAGTGCTAGCCCGGGACTAGCGGGGGGTTTCGTCTACAATGAG. It yields the protein CSASPGLAGGFVYNE. The whole CDR3 reads CSASPGLAGGFVYNEQFF.

Concerning this clone itself: The read terminates 3 residues before the CDR3 end, so the remaining end is supplied by the germline J gene. This sequence joins TRBV19 and TRBJ2-2; D not resolved. The CDR3 has 15 residues. CDR1 is LNHDA, CDR2 SQIVND, per germline (reference sequence). V was shortened by 8 bases and J by 0 bases, with 13 bases between the two germline ends. Incomplete CDR3 DNA: TGTGCCAGTTCAGGTCGGCAGGCGAACACCGGGGAG. Translated, it gives CASSGRQANTGE. The CDR3 reads in full as CASSGRQANTGELFF. The full variable domain, rest sourced from reference TRBV19 and TRBJ2-2, is DGGITQSPKYLFRKEGQNVTLSCEQNLNHDAMYWYRQDPGQGLRLIYYSQIVNDFQKGDIAEGYSVSREKKESFPLTVTSAQKNPTAFYLCASSGRQANTGELFFGEGSRLTVL.

Of note for this clone: The read ends 3 residues before the CDR3 terminus; that terminus is restored from the germline J gene. The chain couples TRBV11-2 to TRBJ1-2; weak D call: TRBD1 (5 bases). The V gene lost 4 bases and the J gene lost 3 bases, with 12 bases spanning the gap. The CDR3 covers 14 residues. The germline CDR1 and CDR2 sequences are SGHAT and FQNNGV. CDR3 residues: CASSSLEGYYGYTF. The DNA read from the CDR3 is TGTGCCAGCAGCTCGTTAGAGGGGTACTATGGC.

The CDR3 bases that were read are TGTGCCAGCAGCTTAGAAACAGGGGAGCCCTACGAG. Amino acid sequence: CASSLETGEPYE. The entire CDR3 sequence reads CASSLETGEPYEQYF. The chain has TRBV7-8 and TRBJ2-7, with 7 bases identical to TRBD1. The CDR3 end falls 3 residues outside the read, so it is completed with the germline J gene. This CDR3 contains 15 residues. V lost 1 base, J lost 2 bases, and 5 bases stayed unmatched. Germline loops: CDR1 SGHVS, CDR2 FQNEAQ.

With regard to this clone: Coverage ceases 3 residues before the CDR3 finishes, and the germline J gene fills in the end. The genes are TRBV7-3 and TRBJ2-2, with 9 bases lining up with TRBD2. The trim removed 1 base at V and 5 bases at J, leaving 8 bases unmatched. Per the germline V gene, CDR1 is SGHTA and CDR2 is FQGTGA. This CDR3 region has 17 residues. The covered CDR3 bases are TGTGCCAGCAGCTTAAGGGCGGGAGGGTCCGAGACCGGGGAG. It translates to CASSLRAGGSETGE. The entire CDR3 reads CASSLRAGGSETGELFF.

Concerning this clone itself: The read halts 3 residues ahead of the CDR3 end, with the missing end drawn from the germline J gene. The chain couples TRBV6-2 or TRBV6-3 to TRBJ1-2; D is uncertain. V lost 3 bases and J lost 4, with 12 bases in between. This CDR3 has 14 residues. In germline, CDR1 is MNHEY, CDR2 SVGEGT. CDR3 amino acids: CASSYPGNSYGYTF. The sequenced part of the CDR3 DNA is TGTGCCAGCAGTTATCCTGGCAATTCCTATGGC.

A word on this clone: The CDR3 goes on 3 residues after the read ends, and that part is filled in from the germline J gene. The chain is built from TRBV7-6 and TRBJ1-5; D may be TRBD1 (5 bases). Germline V gene sequence: CDR1 SGHVS, CDR2 FNYEAQ. CDR3 length: 17 residues. Trimming left V 4 bases short and J 0 bases short, with 16 bases between. The CDR3 spells CASSSRQGGNSNQPQHF. Partial CDR3 DNA: TGTGCCAGCAGCTCCAGGCAGGGTGGTAATAGCAATCAGCCC.

As to this clone: The read terminates 3 residues ahead of where the CDR3 ends, so the germline J gene completes it. The rearrangement joins TRBV5-4 to TRBJ1-4; TRBD1 matches 8 bases. This CDR3 region has 14 residues. V shed 4 bases and J 7 bases; nucleotides not matched to a gene: 6. Germline V gives CDR1 SGHNT, CDR2 YYREEE (reference sequence). The CDR3 bases that were read are TGTGCCAGCAGCCCCCGACAGGGGATTGAAAAA. Translated, it gives CASSPRQGIEK. The full CDR3 protein reads CASSPRQGIEKLFF.

Comments on this clone: Coverage ceases 3 residues before the CDR3 finishes, and the germline J gene fills in the end. V is TRBV10-3 and J is TRBJ2-5; perhaps TRBD1 as D (5 bases). V was pared by 6 bases and J by 1 base, with 9 bases between. This CDR3 is built from 13 residues. CDR1 is ENHRY and CDR2 is SYGVKD in the germline V gene. The CDR3 loop reads CAIRDIVQETQYF. The CDR3 bases that were read are TGTGCCATCAGGGACATAGTCCAAGAGACC.